These T cell receptor beta chains were read from a single sample in a study of OX40 agonist ivuxolimab in advanced cancers. Sequencing was performed with immunoSEQ multiplex PCR; in TCRdb, only in-frame clones are kept and a portion is missing. Of tens of thousands of clones listed, about 74% were seen once; the top ten hold approximately 12%. Sequencing was performed on CD4+ or CD8+ T cells sorted from blood, taken in a trial of the OX40 agonist ivuxolimab. The receptors were sampled from an adult with an advanced solid tumor such as melanoma, head and neck, liver or kidney cancer. Both conserved end residues are trimmed from each CDR3. Not every row has a clone size; where given, it reads once, few, many or a size class.

CDR3 protein: ASSSGEGAFTDTQY
clone size: -
V gene: TRBV9

CDR3 protein: ASSYPQGHEQY
clone size: once
V gene: TRBV28

CDR3 protein: ASSQSRGSAYNEQF
clone size: -
V gene: TRBV16

CDR3 protein: ASSYGTGKNEQF
clone size: once
V gene: TRBV6-5

CDR3 protein: ASRDSGISGNTIY
clone size: once
V gene: TRBV2

CDR3 protein: ASSLGPRWQGASDTQY
clone size: -
V gene: TRBV5-1

CDR3 protein: ASSTGTGGSEKLF
clone size: -
V gene: TRBV5-1

CDR3 protein: ASSKRGLTF
clone size: -
V gene: TRBV4-1

CDR3 protein: ASSKTSGRANEQF
clone size: -
V gene: TRBV6-1

CDR3 protein: AWRGQGMIVNTEAF
clone size: few
V gene: TRBV30

CDR3 protein: ASSLVPASQN
clone size: -
V gene: TRBV7-8

CDR3 protein: ASSMGQGYEKLF
clone size: -
V gene: TRBV19

CDR3 protein: ASSQFTGTRASDTQY
clone size: -
V gene: TRBV5-4

CDR3 protein: ATSNGLAGSYEQY
clone size: -
V gene: TRBV15

CDR3 protein: ASSLRVNYGYT
clone size: -
V gene: TRBV28

CDR3 protein: ASTLNTDYSNQPQH
clone size: -
V gene: TRBV5-5

CDR3 protein: ASTSGETQY
clone size: -
V gene: TRBV2

CDR3 protein: ASSSRGGANQPQH
clone size: medium-sized
V gene: TRBV7-9

CDR3 protein: ASTSYGDTGELF
clone size: -
V gene: TRBV19

CDR3 protein: ASSLGSGGGETQY
clone size: -
V gene: TRBV5-1

CDR3 protein: AWRAAGYGYT
clone size: -
V gene: TRBV30

CDR3 protein: ASSLARGVDEKLF
clone size: -
V gene: TRBV7-9

CDR3 protein: ASSPGGPNTGELF
clone size: few
V gene: TRBV28

CDR3 protein: SVADTKNQPQH
clone size: -
V gene: TRBV29-1

CDR3 protein: ASSLARANEQY
clone size: -
V gene: TRBV5-1

CDR3 protein: ASSPGGYGYT
clone size: -
V gene: TRBV11-2

CDR3 protein: ASSPGLAGFRGYEQY
clone size: -
V gene: TRBV9

CDR3 protein: ASSLGTGHAYGYT
clone size: -
V gene: TRBV6-5

CDR3 protein: ASSSRGGQPQH
clone size: few
V gene: TRBV11-1

CDR3 protein: ASSLGGHSSGNTIY
clone size: -
V gene: TRBV7-9

CDR3 protein: ASSLSLTGGYEQY
clone size: -
V gene: TRBV27

CDR3 protein: ASSRDPSLTQY
clone size: -
V gene: TRBV7-7

CDR3 protein: ASTPKMNTEAF
clone size: -
V gene: TRBV2

CDR3 protein: ASSPPGGRDSSEQY
clone size: -
V gene: TRBV7-2

CDR3 protein: SVEGAANTEAF
clone size: -
V gene: TRBV29-1